The 17 T cell receptor beta chains in this list originate from one sample, sequenced in a study of blood T cell repertoires in COVID-19. Measured with immunoSEQ multiplex PCR; TCRdb has only the in-frame clones, and not every one. The table lists approximately 140,000 clones, 85% to 90% of them singletons. Material for sequencing was peripheral blood. Receptors originate from a woman in her thirties or forties with acute or convalescent COVID-19.

The gene calls are TRBV7-2 and TRBJ1-2; no reliable D call. V lost 3 bases to trimming and J lost 10 bases, with 9 bases between them. In germline, CDR1 is SGHTA, CDR2 FQGNSA. The CDR3 is 11 residues long. The CDR3, as DNA: TGTGCCAGCAGCTTGATGGAGGCCTACACCTTC. This gives the protein CASSLMEAYTF.

CDR3 residues: CAREIKGQGGYEQYF. DNA for the CDR3: TGCGCCAGAGAGATAAAGGGACAGGGGGGCTACGAGCAGTACTTC. V and J are TRBV5-1 and TRBJ2-7, with 11 bases lining up with TRBD1. Germline trimming cut 8 bases from V and 3 bases from J; bases unmatched to any gene: 10. The CDR3 loop spans 15 amino acids. CDR1 and CDR2 from the germline V gene are SGHRS and YFSETQ.

This chain joins TRBV7-9 and TRBJ1-1; TRBD1 aligns across 10 bases. Germline V CDR1 and CDR2: SEHNR, FQNEAQ (reference sequence). Trimming at V came to 5 bases and at J to 5 bases, leaving 5 bases not matched to a gene. The CDR3 loop spans 14 amino acids. CDR3 bases: TGTGCCAGCAGCCCTCGGACAGGGGGTACTGAAGCTTTCTTT. Translating gives CASSPRTGGTEAFF.

The chain employs TRBV6-5 and TRBJ2-1; 9 bases agree with TRBD2. Per germline, CDR1 MNHEY and CDR2 SVGAGI. The trim removed 3 bases at V and 7 bases at J, leaving 7 bases unmatched. The CDR3 spans 15 residues. The CDR3 protein is CASSYLAGIGNEQFF. CDR3 DNA: TGTGCCAGCAGTTATCTAGCGGGAATAGGGAATGAGCAGTTCTTC.

The chain carries TRBV27 and TRBJ1-5; TRBD1 aligns across 9 bases. The germline V gene encodes CDR1 MNHEY and CDR2 SMNVEV (reference sequence). The junction had 7 bases not matched to a gene; V was cut back by 5 bases and J by 2 bases. The CDR3 runs 16 residues. The chain's CDR3 is CASSPGTGQGNQPQHF. CDR3 DNA sequence: TGTGCCAGCAGTCCCGGGACAGGGCAGGGCAATCAGCCCCAGCATTTT.

This clone was observed a few times. CDR3 coding DNA: TGCGCCAGCAGCCAAGTAAAGGACAGATCCTACGAGCAGTACTTC. Encoded protein: CASSQVKDRSYEQYF. The chain employs TRBV4-1 and TRBJ2-7; TRBD1 is a possible D gene (6 bases). CDR3 length equals 15 residues. V gave up 1 base and J gave up 1 base, with 11 bases separating them. The germline V gene encodes CDR1 MGHRA and CDR2 YSYEKL.

The chain recombines TRBV11-3 with TRBJ1-1; 7 bases map to TRBD1. Germline V gives CDR1 SGHNT, CDR2 YENEEA. The CDR3 sequence is 12 residues long. V was clipped by 5 bases and J by 7 bases; unmatched bases: 4. CDR3 DNA sequence: TGTGCCAGCAGCACCAGGGACAGTGAAGCTTTCTTT. Protein product: CASSTRDSEAFF.

The chain couples TRBV5-1 to TRBJ1-1; the D gene is possibly TRBD1 (6 bases). There are 14 residues in the CDR3. V lost 0 bases and J 1 base, leaving 7 bases between the germline ends. Germline assignment: CDR1 SGHRS and CDR2 YFSETQ. The CDR3 region has the DNA TGCGCCAGCAGCTTGGAACAGGGGAACACTGAAGCTTTCTTT. Translated: CASSLEQGNTEAFF.

The V call is TRBV3-1 (or the pseudogene TRBV3-2), the J call TRBJ2-2, with D perhaps matching TRBD2 (6 bases). CDR1 and CDR2 (germline): LGHDT, YNNKEL (reference sequence). The V end was cut by 4 bases, the J end by 6 bases, with 18 bases between. There are 16 residues in the CDR3. CDR3 amino acids: CASSPPGLSASGELFF. The CDR3, as DNA: TGTGCCAGCAGCCCCCCGGGACTGTCGGCCTCCGGGGAGCTGTTTTTT.

The chain combines TRBV5-6 with TRBJ1-2; D is possibly TRBD1 (5 bases). This CDR3 is built from 13 residues. In germline, CDR1 is SGHDT, CDR2 YYEEEE. V dropped 1 base and J dropped 7 bases, with 11 bases sitting between them. The DNA of the CDR3 is TGTGCCAGCAGCTTGCAGGGTGGTGGTGGCTACACCTTC. This translates into CASSLQGGGGYTF.

This clone showed up just a few times. J is TRBJ2-1 and V is TRBV27; TRBD1 matches 9 bases. The CDR3 totals 17 residues. The trim removed 5 bases at V and 7 bases at J, leaving 15 bases unmatched. The germline V gene encodes CDR1 MNHEY and CDR2 SMNVEV (reference sequence). CDR3 sequence: CASSVVTGTGIKNEQFF. The CDR3 DNA reads as TGTGCCAGCAGTGTAGTTACCGGGACAGGGATAAAAAATGAGCAGTTCTTC.

The CDR3 nucleotides read TGTGCCAGCAGTGAAGCGCCCTTCGGAGCCCTATGGAACGAGCAGTACTTC. Translating gives CASSEAPFGALWNEQYF. The chain joins TRBV2 to TRBJ2-7; D is ambiguous. V was trimmed by 0 bases and J by 5 bases, leaving 20 bases between them. The germline CDR1 and CDR2 sequences are SNHLY and FYNNEI. This CDR3 is built from 17 residues.

The chain recombines TRBV21-1 with TRBJ1-3; the D segment call TRBD1 is taken from the table without a DNA check. TRBV21-1 is an annotated pseudogene. CDR3 length: 17 amino acids. CDR3 nucleotides: TGTGCCAGCAGCAAAGGAGTGCGCCCAGGCTCTGGAAACACCATATATTTT. Translation gives CASSKGVRPGSGNTIYF.

The chain employs TRBV7-2 and TRBJ2-1; maybe TRBD2 (6 bases). The V gene's germline CDR1 is SGHTA and CDR2 FQGNSA. The length of the CDR3 is 12 residues. V was shortened by 1 base and J by 16 bases, with 14 bases between the two germline ends. The CDR3 sequence is CASSLVGLAKFF. The CDR3 region has the DNA TGTGCCAGCAGCTTAGTTGGGCTAGCGAAATTCTTC.

The genes are TRBV28 and TRBJ1-4, with 11 bases lining up with TRBD1. The germline CDR1 and CDR2 sequences are MDHEN and SYDVKM. V lost 4 bases to trimming and J lost 9 bases; unmatched junction nucleotides: 4. The CDR3 loop spans 14 amino acids. For the CDR3, the DNA is TGTGCCAGCAGTTGGGGGACAGGGGGGAAAAAACTGTTTTTT. It is translated as CASSWGTGGKKLFF.

The chain employs TRBV7-2 and TRBJ2-1; D gene uncertain. Trimming removed 6 bases from V and 3 bases from J, with 9 bases in between. This CDR3 is 13 amino acids long. CDR1 is SGHTA and CDR2 is FQGNSA in the germline V gene. The chain's CDR3 is CASSLTSYNEQFF. DNA for the CDR3: TGTGCCAGCAGTCTTACAAGCTACAATGAGCAGTTCTTC.

CDR3 protein: CAISGPGLDTEAFF. The CDR3, as DNA: TGTGCCATCAGTGGCCCGGGATTGGACACTGAAGCTTTCTTT. V is TRBV10-3 and J is TRBJ1-1, with no clear D. The CDR3 runs to 14 residues. Trimming took 4 bases from V and 3 from J, leaving 12 bases between them. The germline V gene encodes CDR1 ENHRY and CDR2 SYGVKD.